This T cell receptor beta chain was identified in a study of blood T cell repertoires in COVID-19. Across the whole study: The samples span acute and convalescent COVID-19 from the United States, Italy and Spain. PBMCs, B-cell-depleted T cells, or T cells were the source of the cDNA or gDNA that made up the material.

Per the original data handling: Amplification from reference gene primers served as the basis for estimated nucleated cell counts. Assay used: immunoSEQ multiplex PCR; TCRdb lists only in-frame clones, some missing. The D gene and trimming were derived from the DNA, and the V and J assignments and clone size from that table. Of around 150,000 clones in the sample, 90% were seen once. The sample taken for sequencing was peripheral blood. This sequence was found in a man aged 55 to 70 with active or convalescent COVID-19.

CDR3 protein: CATSGGQGYGYTF. The CDR3 bases are TGTGCCACCAGTGGTGGACAGGGCTATGGCTACACCTTC. The chain combines TRBV24-1 with TRBJ1-2; TRBD1 aligns across 8 bases. The V segment lost 5 bases and the J segment 4 bases; nucleotides outside the gene matches: 2. This CDR3 comprises 13 residues. CDR1 KGHDR and CDR2 SFDVKD come from the germline V gene.